What follows are 11 T cell receptor beta chains derived from one specimen sequenced in a study of early T cells in non-severe SARS-CoV-2 infection (dated by TCRdb to about 2021). Library creation used 5' RACE. The sequencer listed for this sample is NextSeq 500. Starting from the raw public reads, TCRdb applied fastp trimming at Q25, assembled clones with MiXCR and retained in-frame beta chains. Each record represents a unique CDR3 protein, reported with the most common genes and DNA among its rows. The sample table records about 30,000 distinct CDR3 sequences; 5.2% of these occur just once. 3% to 4.5% of the sample comes from the top ten. Sequenced input: whole blood. Every receptor here comes from an adult who was a healthcare worker with PCR-confirmed SARS-CoV-2 infection or an uninfected control (not recorded which).

This clonotype was recorded at least ten times. V gene TRBV11-2 combines with J gene TRBJ1-2, with D uncertain. Germline-derived CDR1 and CDR2 are SGHAT and FQNNGV. The ends were cut back, 4 bases at V and 5 bases at J, with 8 bases in the middle. The CDR3 length is 12 residues. The CDR3 is CASSSGRYGYTF. In DNA form, the CDR3 reads TGTGCCAGCAGCTCTGGACGGTATGGCTACACCTTC.

The V gene is TRBV6-2 or TRBV6-3, the J gene TRBJ2-7; D is perhaps TRBD1 (5 bases). The CDR3 contains 13 residues. The germline gives CDR1 MNHEY, CDR2 SVGEGT. Trimming took off 0 bases at V and 6 bases at J, with 9 bases between the two ends. CDR3 loop: CASSYSYRREQYF. In DNA form, the CDR3 reads TGTGCCAGCAGTTACTCGTACAGGCGCGAGCAGTACTTC.

This clonotype has a count of ten or more. This chain connects TRBV19 to TRBJ2-7; no clear D gene. Trimming shortened V by 5 bases and J by 5 bases, and 10 bases separated the two germline ends. The CDR3 totals 12 residues. Germline values: CDR1 LNHDA, CDR2 SQIVND (reference sequence). Written as DNA, the CDR3 is TGTGCCAGTAGTGACGGACGGAACGAGCAGTACTTC. It specifies CASSDGRNEQYF.

This clonotype was recorded many times. The V and J genes are TRBV5-4 and TRBJ2-7; D may correspond to TRBD1 or TRBD2 (7 bases each). The germline V gene has CDR1 SGHNT and CDR2 YYREEE (reference sequence). The CDR3 length is 14 residues. V gave up 4 bases and J gave up 5 bases, with 16 bases separating them. Written as DNA, the CDR3 is TGTGCCAGCAGCGGATACAGGGGAGGGCACGAGCAGTACTTC. Its protein product is CASSGYRGGHEQYF.

This clonotype came up many times. The V call is TRBV12-3 or TRBV12-4, the J call TRBJ2-1; 11 positions agree with TRBD2. The CDR3 is 15 residues long. Germline trimming cut 6 bases from V and 3 bases from J; bases unmatched to any gene: 4. CDR3 region: CASRRLAGNYNEQFF. The CDR3 nucleotides read TGTGCCAGCAGGAGACTAGCGGGAAACTACAATGAGCAGTTCTTC.

This clonotype occurred many times. This sequence joins TRBV20-1 and TRBJ2-7; no firm D call. The V gene's germline CDR1 is DFQATT and CDR2 SNEGSKA (reference sequence). V was clipped by 4 bases and J by 5 bases, with 9 bases between them. This CDR3 has 11 residues. CDR3 loop: CSATVLDEQYF. The CDR3, as DNA: TGCAGTGCTACTGTACTTGACGAGCAGTACTTC.

This clonotype was detected many times. The genes are TRBV5-1 and TRBJ2-3; 13 bases fit TRBD2. CDR3 size: 15 residues. Germline trimming cut 4 bases from V and 7 bases from J; bases unmatched to any gene: 6. The germline gives CDR1 SGHRS, CDR2 YFSETQ. In nucleotides, the CDR3 is TGCGCCAGCAGCCACAGGACTAGCGGGGGAAATACGCAGTATTTT. It is translated as CASSHRTSGGNTQYF.

In this sample, this clonotype turned up a few times. The genes are TRBV7-2 and TRBJ2-2; no firm D call. Germline V gene sequence: CDR1 SGHTA, CDR2 FQGNSA. The CDR3 has 13 residues. The V end was cut by 1 base, the J end by 7 bases, with 7 bases between. The CDR3 nucleotides are TGTGCCAGCAGCTTAGACAAAGGCGGGGAGCTGTTTTTT. Amino acid sequence: CASSLDKGGELFF.

J is TRBJ2-7 and V is TRBV11-3; TRBD1 matches 9 bases. Losses at the gene ends were 2 bases for V and 2 bases for J; bases not matched to a gene: 7. This CDR3 comprises 16 residues. The germline CDR1 and CDR2 sequences are SGHNT and YENEEA. The DNA for the CDR3 is TGTGCCAGCAGCTTACACGGGACAGGGATGACCTACGAGCAGTACTTC. It codes for CASSLHGTGMTYEQYF.

This sequence joins TRBV7-2 and TRBJ1-2, with a tentative D call TRBD1 (5 bases). There are 15 residues in the CDR3. Germline V gene sequence: CDR1 SGHTA, CDR2 FQGNSA. The V and J ends lost 5 bases and 8 bases respectively, with 21 bases between them. CDR3 in DNA: TGTGCCAGCAGCACGGCGGGGACCCCGGACGAGGGCTACACCTTC. It is translated as CASSTAGTPDEGYTF.

This clonotype has a handful of counts. The chain carries TRBV6-2 or TRBV6-3 and TRBJ2-1; 12 nucleotides agree with TRBD2. Germline CDR1 and CDR2: MNHEY and SVGEGT. There are 15 residues in the CDR3. V lost 4 bases to trimming and J lost 6 bases; unmatched junction nucleotides: 4. The CDR3 DNA sequence: TGTGCCAGCAGTTCGGGACTAGCGGGCCCCAATGAGCAGTTCTTC. As protein: CASSSGLAGPNEQFF.